This T cell receptor beta chain is drawn from a study of cytomegalovirus exposure and HLA in healthy donors. Overall study results and limits: It was reported that TCR beta sequences correctly inferred the HLA-A and HLA-B alleles for most subjects.

Germline-derived CDR1 and CDR2 are MDHEN and SYDVKM. This CDR3 is 12 amino acids long. Trimming left V 5 bases short and J 5 bases short, with 7 bases between. The study ran its PCR with 60 Vbeta and 13 Jbeta primers. Assay used: immunoSEQ multiplex PCR; TCRdb lists only in-frame clones, some missing. Counted here are under 200,000 clones, roughly 85% occurring once; the ten biggest clones make up 1.3%. A few counts support this clone. Its antigen is undetermined. What was sequenced was PBMCs. The gene calls are TRBV28 and TRBJ1-5; no reliable D call. This clonotype originated in a woman aged 45 to 65 in good health and CMV-seronegative. The CDR3: CASSPVYQPQHF. DNA of the CDR3: TGTGCCAGCAGTCCAGTTTATCAGCCCCAGCATTTT.